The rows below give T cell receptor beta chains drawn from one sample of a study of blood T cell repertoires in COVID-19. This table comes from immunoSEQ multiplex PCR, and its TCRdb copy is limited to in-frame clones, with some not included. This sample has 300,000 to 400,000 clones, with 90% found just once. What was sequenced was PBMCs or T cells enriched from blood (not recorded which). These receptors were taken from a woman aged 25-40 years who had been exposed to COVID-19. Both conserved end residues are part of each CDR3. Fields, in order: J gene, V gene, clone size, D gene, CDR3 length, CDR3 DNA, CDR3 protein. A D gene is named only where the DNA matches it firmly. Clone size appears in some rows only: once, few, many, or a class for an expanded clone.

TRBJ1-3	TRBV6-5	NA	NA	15	TGTGCCAGCAGTTACTCACTCGGTTTTGGAAACACCATATATTTT	CASSYSLGFGNTIYF
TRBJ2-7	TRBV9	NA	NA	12	TGTGCCAGCAGCGTAGACAACTACGGGCAGTACTTC	CASSVDNYGQYF
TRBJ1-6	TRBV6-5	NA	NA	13	TGTGCCAGCAGGACTAACTATAATTCACCCCTCCACTTT	CASRTNYNSPLHF
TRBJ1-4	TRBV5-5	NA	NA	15	TGTGCCAGCAGCTTGGGTTGGACAGAGCGTGAAAAACTGTTTTTT	CASSLGWTEREKLFF
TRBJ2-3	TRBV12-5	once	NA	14	TGTGCTAGTGGTTTGGCCCGGAGTAGGTATACGCAGTATTTT	CASGLARSRYTQYF
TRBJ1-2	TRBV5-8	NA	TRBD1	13	TGTGCCAGCAGCTCGGACAGGGACTATGGCTACACCTTC	CASSSDRDYGYTF
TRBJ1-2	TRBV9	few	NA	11	TGTGCCAGCAGCGATAGAGTTGGCTACACCTTC	CASSDRVGYTF
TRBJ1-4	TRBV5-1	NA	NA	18	TGCGCCAGCAGCTTGGACACGGCGGGAGTCGCAACTAATGAAAAACTGTTTTTT	CASSLDTAGVATNEKLFF
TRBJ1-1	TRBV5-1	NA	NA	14	TGCGCCAGCAGCTTGGAGGGCAGGGGAACTGAAGCTTTCTTT	CASSLEGRGTEAFF
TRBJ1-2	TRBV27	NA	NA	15	TGTGCCAGCAGTCTGCTGGGGGGGTCCAACTATGGCTACACCTTC	CASSLLGGSNYGYTF
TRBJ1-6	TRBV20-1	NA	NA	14	TGCAGTGCTAGTATACAGATGCTGAATTCACCCCTCCACTTT	CSASIQMLNSPLHF
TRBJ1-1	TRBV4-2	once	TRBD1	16	TGTGCCAGCAGCCAAGACCGGGACAGGGTGAACACTGAAGCTTTCTTT	CASSQDRDRVNTEAFF
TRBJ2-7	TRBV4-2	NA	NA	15	TGTGCCAGCAGCCAAGATGGGCGACGGACTTACGAGCAGTACTTC	CASSQDGRRTYEQYF
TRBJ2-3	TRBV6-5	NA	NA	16	TGTGCCAGCAGTTACGCCCTAGCGACCCTCACAGATACGCAGTATTTT	CASSYALATLTDTQYF
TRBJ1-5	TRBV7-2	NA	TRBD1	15	TGTGCCAGCAGCCTAGCGACAGGGTCCAATCAGCCCCAGCATTTT	CASSLATGSNQPQHF
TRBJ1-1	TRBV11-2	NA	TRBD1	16	TGTGCCAGCAGTTTCAGGAAAGACAGGGAGAACACTGAAGCTTTCTTT	CASSFRKDRENTEAFF
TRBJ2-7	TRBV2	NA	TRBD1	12	TGTGCCAGCAAAGACAGGGGCCACGAGCAGTACTTC	CASKDRGHEQYF
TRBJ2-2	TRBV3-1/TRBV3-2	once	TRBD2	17	TGTGCCAGCAGCCCCACAGGACTAGCGGGGTGGACCGGGGAGCTGTTTTTT	CASSPTGLAGWTGELFF
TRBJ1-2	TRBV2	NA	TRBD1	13	TGTGCCAGCCCCCGGGACAGGATGAATGGCTACACCTTC	CASPRDRMNGYTF
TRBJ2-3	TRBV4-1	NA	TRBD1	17	TGCGCCAGCAGCCAATTCCCCAGGGGGCGATTCTCAGATACGCAGTATTTT	CASSQFPRGRFSDTQYF
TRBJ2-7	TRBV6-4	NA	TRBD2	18	TGTGCCAGCAGTGATCTAGCGGGGGCTGCGCCTCCCTCCTACGAGCAGTACTTC	CASSDLAGAAPPSYEQYF
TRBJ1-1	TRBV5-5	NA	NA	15	TGTGCCAGCAGCTTGTACGGGGGAGGGAACACTGAAGCTTTCTTT	CASSLYGGGNTEAFF
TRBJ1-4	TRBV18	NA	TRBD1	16	TGTGCCAGCTCACCATACAGGGGGCTGGATAATGAAAAACTGTTTTTT	CASSPYRGLDNEKLFF
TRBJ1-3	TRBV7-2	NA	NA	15	TGTGCCAGCAGCTTAGTGGCAGTCTCTGGAAACACCATATATTTT	CASSLVAVSGNTIYF
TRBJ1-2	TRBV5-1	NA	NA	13	TGCGCCAGCAGCTTGGGGGCAGGGGCTGGCTACACCTTC	CASSLGAGAGYTF
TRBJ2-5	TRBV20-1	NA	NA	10	TGCAGTGTCGGAGAGGAGACCCAGTACTTC	CSVGEETQYF
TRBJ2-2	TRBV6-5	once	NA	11	TGTGCCAGCAGCGACAAGGGGGAGCTGTTTTTT	CASSDKGELFF
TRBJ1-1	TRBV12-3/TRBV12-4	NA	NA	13	TGTGCCAGCAGCCGTACAGTGGTCACTGAAGCTTTCTTT	CASSRTVVTEAFF
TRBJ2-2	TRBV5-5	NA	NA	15	TGTGCCAGCAGCTTGATAACAGTGAACACCGGGGAGCTGTTTTTT	CASSLITVNTGELFF
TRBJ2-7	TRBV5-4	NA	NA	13	TGTGCCAGCAGCTTGACAGGAGGGTACGAGCAGTACTTC	CASSLTGGYEQYF
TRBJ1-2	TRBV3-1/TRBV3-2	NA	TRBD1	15	TGTGCCAGCAGCCCAGCCCCCGGGACAGTCTATGGCTACACCTTC	CASSPAPGTVYGYTF
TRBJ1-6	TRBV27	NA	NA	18	TGTGCCAGCAGTCCATTCTCCCTTCAGGGGACCCATAATTCACCCCTCCACTTT	CASSPFSLQGTHNSPLHF
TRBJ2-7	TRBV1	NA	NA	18	TGCACCAGCAGCCAAGAGTCGAGGTCGGGGACAGGGGCCTACGAGCAGTACTTC	CTSSQESRSGTGAYEQYF
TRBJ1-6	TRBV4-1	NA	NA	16	TGCGCCAGCAGCCGCGACAGTTTTTCCTATAATTCACCCCTCCACTTT	CASSRDSFSYNSPLHF
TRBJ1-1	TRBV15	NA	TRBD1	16	TGTGCCACCAGCAGAGATGGGACAGGGACGAACACTGAAGCTTTCTTT	CATSRDGTGTNTEAFF
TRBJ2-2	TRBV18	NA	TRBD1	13	TGTGCCAGCTCGAAGGACAGGTATCGGGAGCTGTTTTTT	CASSKDRYRELFF
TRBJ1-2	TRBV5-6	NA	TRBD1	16	TGTGCCAGCAGCCCTCAAATCCAGGGGGCTCGTAATGGCTACACCTTC	CASSPQIQGARNGYTF
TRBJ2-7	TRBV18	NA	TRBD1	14	TGTGCCAGCTCACGGGACAGGCTCTTTAGGGAGCAGTACTTC	CASSRDRLFREQYF
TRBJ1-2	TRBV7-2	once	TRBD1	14	TGTGCCAGCAGCTCGGGACAGGGGAACTATGGCTACACCTTC	CASSSGQGNYGYTF
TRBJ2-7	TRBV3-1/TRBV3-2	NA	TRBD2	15	TGTGCCAGCAGCCCTATAGCGGGGGGATCCTACGAGCAGTACTTC	CASSPIAGGSYEQYF
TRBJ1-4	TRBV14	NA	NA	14	TGTGCCAGCAGCCAAGGGCCTCCCCAGGAAAAACTGTTTTTT	CASSQGPPQEKLFF
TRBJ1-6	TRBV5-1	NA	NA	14	TGCGCCAGCAGCTTACAGGGACGCAATTCACCCCTCCACTTT	CASSLQGRNSPLHF
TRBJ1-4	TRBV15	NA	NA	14	TGTGCCACCAGGAAGAGGAATACTAATGAAAAACTGTTTTTT	CATRKRNTNEKLFF
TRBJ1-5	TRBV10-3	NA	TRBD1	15	TGTGCCAGTTCCGGGACAGGGGGTCTCAATCAGCCCCAGCATTTT	CASSGTGGLNQPQHF
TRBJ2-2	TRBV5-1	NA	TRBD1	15	TGCGCCAGCAGCTTGGTCACAGGGGTCACCGGGGAGCTGTTTTTT	CASSLVTGVTGELFF
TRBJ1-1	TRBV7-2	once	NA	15	TGTGCCAGCAGCTTCGGGTCCGGGAGGAACACTGAAGCTTTCTTT	CASSFGSGRNTEAFF
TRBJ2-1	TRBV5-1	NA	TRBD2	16	TGCGCCAGCAGCTTGGCCAGGCTAGCGGGGTACAATGAGCAGTTCTTC	CASSLARLAGYNEQFF
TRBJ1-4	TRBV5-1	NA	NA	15	TGCGCCAGCAGCAAGAAAACAGGGTTGGATGAAAAACTGTTTTTT	CASSKKTGLDEKLFF
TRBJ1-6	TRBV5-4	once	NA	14	TGTGCCAGCAGCTTGCAGGGCTATAATTCACCCCTCCACTTT	CASSLQGYNSPLHF
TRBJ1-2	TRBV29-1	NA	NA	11	TGCAGCGTTGTACAAAACTATGGCTACACCTTC	CSVVQNYGYTF
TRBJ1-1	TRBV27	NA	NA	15	TGTGCCAGCAGGGCCCTATGGGGGCGGGACACTGAAGCTTTCTTT	CASRALWGRDTEAFF
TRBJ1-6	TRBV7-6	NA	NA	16	TGTGCCAGCAGCTTAGGGGCCAGCTCCTATAATTCACCCCTCCACTTT	CASSLGASSYNSPLHF
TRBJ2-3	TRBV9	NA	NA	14	TGTGCCAGCAGCGCCCCCGGGGGGCCCCCTCTTCCGTATTTT	CASSAPGGPPLPYF
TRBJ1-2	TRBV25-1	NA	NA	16	TGTGCCAGCAGTGAATTTAGGACACCCGGATCGGAGGGCTACACCTTC	CASSEFRTPGSEGYTF
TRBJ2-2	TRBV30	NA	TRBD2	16	TGTGCCTGGAGGTCCGGGACTAGCGGTTTTGGCGGGGAGCTGTTTTTT	CAWRSGTSGFGGELFF
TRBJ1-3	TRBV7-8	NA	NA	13	TGTGCCAGCAGCTCTTTACAGGGCTACACCATATATTTT	CASSSLQGYTIYF
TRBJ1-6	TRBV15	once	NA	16	TGTGCCACCAGCAGAGATCTCCAGGGGACGAATTCACCCCTCCACTTT	CATSRDLQGTNSPLHF
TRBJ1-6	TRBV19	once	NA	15	TGTGCCAGTAGTATATCAGGGATAGATAATTCACCCCTCCACTTT	CASSISGIDNSPLHF
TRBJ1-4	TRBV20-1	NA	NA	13	TGCAGTGCTAGTTACGGAGCTAATGAAAAACTGTTTTTT	CSASYGANEKLFF